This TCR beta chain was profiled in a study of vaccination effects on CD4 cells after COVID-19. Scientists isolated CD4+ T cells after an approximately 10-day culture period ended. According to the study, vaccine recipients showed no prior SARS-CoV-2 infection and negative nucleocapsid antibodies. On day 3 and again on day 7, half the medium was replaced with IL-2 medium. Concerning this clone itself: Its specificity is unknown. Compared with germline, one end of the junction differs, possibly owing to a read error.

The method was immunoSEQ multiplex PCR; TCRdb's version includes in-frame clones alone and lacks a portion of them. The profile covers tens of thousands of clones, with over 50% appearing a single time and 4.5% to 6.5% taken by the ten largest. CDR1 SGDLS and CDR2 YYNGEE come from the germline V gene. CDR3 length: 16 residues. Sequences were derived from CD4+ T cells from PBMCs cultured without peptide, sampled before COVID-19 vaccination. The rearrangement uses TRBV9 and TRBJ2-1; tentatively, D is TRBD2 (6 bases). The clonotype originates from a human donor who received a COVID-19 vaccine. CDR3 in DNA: TGTGCCAGCAGCGTACAAGCCGGGAGCTCCCACAATGAGCAGTTCTTC. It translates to CASSVQAGSSHNEQFF.